Each of the 21 T cell receptor beta chains below was sequenced from the same sample in a study of shared clonotypes between healthy human individuals. Generated by immunoSEQ multiplex PCR, the TCRdb table keeps only in-frame clones and is missing some. The sample carries some 2.4 million clones, under 95% recorded once. The sequenced sample was naive CD4+ T cells from PBMCs. Subset noted: CD45RA+ positively selected. Receptor source: a man aged 18 to 29 in good health. Some clones in this sample may be carry-over from other donors' samples.

The chain couples TRBV13 to TRBJ1-5, with D possibly TRBD1 on 6 matching bases. The CDR3 covers 15 residues. The V gene lost 0 bases and the J gene lost 3 bases, with 9 bases spanning the gap. The V gene's germline CDR1 is PRHDT and CDR2 FYEKMQ (reference sequence). CDR3 nucleotides: TGTGCCAGCAGCTTAGGGACAGGTTCCAATCAGCCCCAGCATTTT. It yields the protein CASSLGTGSNQPQHF.

The chain is built from TRBV11-2 and TRBJ2-7; 9 nucleotides align to TRBD1. CDR1 and CDR2 from the germline V gene are SGHAT and FQNNGV. J lost 4 bases, V lost 5 bases, and 6 bases had no gene match. The CDR3 loop spans 14 amino acids. DNA for the CDR3: TGTGCCAGCAGCCCAGGGACAGGGCGGTACGAGCAGTACTTC. This encodes CASSPGTGRYEQYF.

The chain joins TRBV6-6 to TRBJ1-4, with D perhaps TRBD1 (5 bases). CDR1 and CDR2 (germline): MNHNY, SVGAGI (reference sequence). The V end lost 5 bases, the J end lost 7 bases, and 11 bases lay between the germline ends. The CDR3 covers 13 residues. In nucleotides, the CDR3 is TGTGCCAGCAGTGACGGGGCGTCTGAAAAACTGTTTTTT. Its protein product is CASSDGASEKLFF.

The CDR3 here is CASSVRGPLEQYF. The CDR3, as DNA: TGTGCCAGCAGTGTCAGGGGCCCACTCGAGCAGTACTTC. This sequence joins TRBV28 and TRBJ2-7, with a possible D match to TRBD1 (6 bases). Germline-derived CDR1 and CDR2 are MDHEN and SYDVKM. The CDR3 is 13 amino acids. V shed 5 bases and J shed 6 bases, with 14 bases lying between them.

About this clone itself: The same CDR3 can be traced to other DNA sequences in this sample. The chain links TRBV5-4 to TRBJ2-3; weak D call: TRBD1 (6 bases). Trimming cost V 0 bases and J 5 bases, with 7 bases left between them. Germline values: CDR1 SGHNT, CDR2 YYREEE (reference sequence). The length of the CDR3 is 13 residues. CDR3 DNA sequence: TGTGCCAGCAGCTTGGACAGGGAAGATACGCAGTATTTT. This codes for CASSLDREDTQYF.

V and J are TRBV7-7 and TRBJ2-1, with 8 nucleotides matching TRBD1. This CDR3 is built from 16 residues. Trimming cost V 5 bases and J 7 bases; bases outside gene matches: 13. CDR1 is SSHAT, CDR2 FNYEAQ, per germline (reference sequence). CDR3 nucleotide sequence: TGTGCCAGCAGCCGCCAAGGAGCAGGGGGCACAAATGAGCAGTTCTTC. Protein product: CASSRQGAGGTNEQFF.

A note on this clone: The same CDR3 can be traced to other DNA sequences in this sample. CDR3 bases: TGTGCCAGCAGTCGAGCCTACGAGCAGTACTTC. Its translation is CASSRAYEQYF. The chain joins TRBV2 to TRBJ2-7; D is unresolved. The CDR3 extends over 11 amino acids. Trimming stripped 5 bases from V and 2 bases from J, with 4 bases between. The germline V gene has CDR1 SNHLY and CDR2 FYNNEI.

This clone showed up just once. The V and J genes are TRBV28 and TRBJ1-5; tentative D call: TRBD1 (5 bases). The CDR3 is 16 amino acids. Germline V gene sequence: CDR1 MDHEN, CDR2 SYDVKM. Trimming took off 3 bases at V and 7 bases at J, with 19 bases between the two ends. CDR3 DNA: TGTGCCAGCAGTTTTATCCTGTGGTTGAAGGGGCAGCCCCAGCATTTT. This gives the protein CASSFILWLKGQPQHF.

V usage is TRBV6-1 and J usage is TRBJ2-1, with D tentatively TRBD1 (6 bases). V lost 4 bases, J lost 2 bases, and 12 bases lay in between. The CDR3 totals 15 residues. Germline CDR1 is MNHNS and CDR2 is SASEGT. The CDR3 reads CASSATGRTYNEQFF. The DNA of the CDR3 is TGTGCCAGCAGTGCTACAGGGCGGACCTACAATGAGCAGTTCTTC.

This chain joins TRBV7-9 and TRBJ2-5, with 12 bases fitting TRBD1. CDR1 and CDR2 (germline): SEHNR, FQNEAQ (reference sequence). V trimming: 6 bases; J trimming: 11 bases; junction bases outside the gene matches: 19. There are 17 residues in the CDR3. CDR3 region: CASSLQTLGQGAGEQYF. The DNA of the CDR3 is TGTGCCAGCAGTTTGCAAACTTTGGGACAGGGGGCGGGAGAGCAGTACTTC.

The chain joins TRBV10-3 to TRBJ2-3; 12 bases are shared with TRBD2. V lost 2 bases, J lost 7 bases, and 7 bases stayed unmatched. The CDR3 has 16 amino acids. The germline CDR1 and CDR2 sequences are ENHRY and SYGVKD. The CDR3 reads CAISENLAGGPYTQYF. DNA for the CDR3: TGTGCCATCAGTGAGAACCTAGCGGGAGGGCCATATACGCAGTATTTT.

This clone appeared once. This chain uses TRBV4-1 with TRBJ2-2, with 11 bases fitting TRBD2. Trimming took 3 bases from V and 5 from J; bases not matched to a gene: 8. CDR3 size: 17 residues. CDR1 MGHRA and CDR2 YSYEKL come from the germline V gene. The CDR3 DNA sequence: TGCGCCAGCAGCCACGTACTAGCGGGAGTGTTAACCGGGGAGCTGTTTTTT. Protein: CASSHVLAGVLTGELFF.

The genes are TRBV4-3 and TRBJ1-3; 8 bases map to TRBD1. This CDR3 contains 17 residues. V lost 3 bases to trimming and J lost 3 bases; unmatched junction nucleotides: 10. Germline loops: CDR1 LGHNA, CDR2 YSLEER. CDR3 sequence: CASSQTSGGEYGNTIYF. DNA of the CDR3: TGCGCCAGCAGCCAGACATCAGGGGGCGAATATGGAAACACCATATATTTT.

This rearrangement joins TRBV13 to TRBJ2-2, with TRBD1 identical over 8 bases. This CDR3 spans 16 amino acids. CDR1 and CDR2 from the germline V gene are PRHDT and FYEKMQ (reference sequence). The J segment lost 0 bases and the V segment lost 5 bases, leaving 5 bases of the junction unmatched. DNA for the CDR3: TGTGCCAGCAGCCCGATACAGGGGGCGAACACCGGGGAGCTGTTTTTT. It translates to CASSPIQGANTGELFF.

The chain employs TRBV6-6 and TRBJ1-1, with D possibly TRBD1 on 5 matching bases. V lost 4 bases and J lost 3, with 12 bases in between. The CDR3 is 14 residues long. Germline-derived CDR1 and CDR2 are MNHNY and SVGAGI (reference sequence). The CDR3 sequence: CASSFQGGDTEAFF. CDR3 coding DNA: TGTGCCAGCAGTTTCCAGGGAGGGGACACTGAAGCTTTCTTT.

The chain carries TRBV16 and TRBJ1-1; weak D call: TRBD1 (5 bases). The CDR3 sequence is 16 residues long. Germline V gives CDR1 KGHSY, CDR2 FQNENV. The ends were cut back, 1 base at V and 1 base at J, with 13 bases in the middle. In nucleotides, the CDR3 is TGTGCCAGCAGCCAATTCCCCGGGACGGCGAACACTGAAGCTTTCTTT. It encodes CASSQFPGTANTEAFF.

This rearrangement joins TRBV7-9 to TRBJ2-3; tentatively, D is TRBD1 (5 bases). The germline gives CDR1 SEHNR, CDR2 FQNEAQ (reference sequence). V lost 0 bases and J 1 base, leaving 14 bases between the germline ends. This CDR3 spans 17 amino acids. CDR3 bases: TGTGCCAGCAGCTTAGCGTACCCAGGGTTTGGCACAGATACGCAGTATTTT. Amino acid sequence: CASSLAYPGFGTDTQYF.

V usage is TRBV5-1 and J usage is TRBJ2-3; D not resolved. This CDR3 spans 16 amino acids. CDR1 is SGHRS, CDR2 YFSETQ, per germline. Trimming removed 4 bases from V and 0 bases from J, with 15 bases in between. The CDR3 is CASSIWQTASTDTQYF. Written as DNA, the CDR3 is TGCGCCAGCAGCATATGGCAGACGGCTAGCACAGATACGCAGTATTTT.

V is TRBV28 and J is TRBJ2-3; no clear D. Germline-derived CDR1 and CDR2 are MDHEN and SYDVKM. The CDR3 runs to 12 residues. The V end lost 6 bases, the J end lost 2 bases, and 6 bases lay between the germline ends. The DNA for the CDR3 is TGTGCCAGCAGGACTCCCACAGATACGCAGTATTTT. It is translated as CASRTPTDTQYF.

This clone was observed a few times. The chain employs TRBV2 and TRBJ1-2, with 7 nucleotides matching TRBD1. The V gene's germline CDR1 is SNHLY and CDR2 FYNNEI. V was pared by 6 bases and J by 1 base, with 5 bases of the junction left unmatched. The CDR3 is 14 residues long. CDR3 loop: CASRNDRVNYGYTF. CDR3 sequence (DNA): TGTGCCAGCAGGAACGACAGGGTTAACTATGGCTACACCTTC.

Remarks on this clone: The junction departs from the called germline gene at one end, perhaps through a read error. The chain recombines TRBV27 with TRBJ2-1, with D possibly being TRBD2 (5 bases). CDR1 MNHEY and CDR2 SMNVEV come from the germline V gene (reference sequence). The CDR3 is 14 residues long. CDR3 in amino acids: CASSLGLGYSEQFF. CDR3 nucleotides: TGTGCCAGCAGTCTTGGACTCGGATACAGTGAGCAGTTCTTC.